The 24 T cell receptor beta chains below all came from one sample that was sequenced in a study of T-cell reconstitution after alpha-beta-depleted transplantation in children. The TCRbeta library incorporated unique molecular identifiers. TCRdb re-called the PCR reads with MiXCR, one entry per CDR3 protein. The sample includes a few hundred thousand distinct CDR3 sequences, 20% of them seen just once. The sample in question was PBMCs from the stem cell graft donor, obtained from the stem cell graft. These receptors all come from a human donor who donated a stem cell graft to a child with acute myeloid leukemia.

This clonotype was seen a handful of times. The rearrangement links TRBV9 to TRBJ2-1; 11 bases align to TRBD2. CDR1 SGDLS and CDR2 YYNGEE come from the germline V gene. This CDR3 region has 17 residues. With 3 bases clipped from V and 3 bases from J, the junction kept 8 bases outside the gene matches. CDR3 bases: TGTGCCAGCAGCGGTAGCGGGAGGGCCTTGAACTACAATGAGCAGTTCTTC. Translation: CASSGSGRALNYNEQFF.

The chain combines TRBV29-1 with TRBJ2-7, with D possibly TRBD2 on 6 matching bases. Per the germline V gene, CDR1 is SQVTM and CDR2 is ANQGSEA. The CDR3 totals 12 residues. The CDR3 is CSVLISGYEQYF. The CDR3, as DNA: TGCAGTGTCTTAATTAGCGGCTACGAGCAGTACTTC.

The rearrangement links TRBV6-2 or TRBV6-3 to TRBJ2-7; D remains unclear. The CDR3 runs 12 residues. Per the germline V gene, CDR1 is MNHEY and CDR2 is SVGEGT. The V end was cut by 11 bases, the J end by 5 bases, with 16 bases between. The DNA of the CDR3 is TGTGCCGTTTCACTATCCCCCCACGAGCAGTACTTC. Translated, it gives CAVSLSPHEQYF.

This clonotype was counted only a few times. The chain joins TRBV12-5 to TRBJ2-2; no reliable D call. Germline V gene lookup returns CDR1 LGHNT and CDR2 FRNRAP. Trimming left V 5 bases short and J 4 bases short, with 11 bases between. CDR3 length: 14 residues. CDR3 in amino acids: CASGPPLRTGELFF. In DNA, the CDR3 is TGTGCTAGTGGTCCGCCTCTTCGCACCGGGGAGCTGTTTTTT.

The chain uses TRBV25-1 and TRBJ2-1; 8 bases map to TRBD2. Germline CDR1 is MGHDK and CDR2 is SYGVNS. The V segment lost 4 bases and the J segment 0 bases; nucleotides outside the gene matches: 17. This CDR3 spans 20 amino acids. CDR3 amino acids: CASSVGGAVVAGPSYNEQFF. CDR3 bases: TGTGCCAGCAGTGTGGGTGGAGCCGTGGTAGCGGGGCCCTCCTACAATGAGCAGTTCTTC.

This rearrangement joins TRBV7-3 to TRBJ2-7; D remains unclear. Deletions cut 2 bases from V and 6 bases from J, with 14 bases between. The CDR3 consists of 14 residues. CDR1 is SGHTA, CDR2 FQGTGA, per germline. CDR3 DNA sequence: TGTGCCAGCAGCTTAGGGCAAGGGTCGGGCGAGCAGTACTTC. It specifies CASSLGQGSGEQYF.

At least ten counts were recorded for this clonotype. The chain couples TRBV20-1 to TRBJ1-1, with D possibly matching TRBD1 (5 bases). Germline V gene data show CDR1 as DFQATT and CDR2 as SNEGSKA (reference sequence). The CDR3 is 14 residues long. Trimming took off 4 bases at V and 2 bases at J, with 14 bases between the two ends. CDR3 residues: CSAISRDGNTEAFF. In DNA form, the CDR3 reads TGCAGTGCTATTAGTAGGGACGGAAACACTGAAGCTTTCTTT.

The J gene is TRBJ2-1, the V gene TRBV21-1; the table's TRBD1 call for D was not verified on the DNA. TRBV21-1 is labeled a pseudogene. This CDR3 region has 17 residues. The CDR3 DNA follows: TGTGCCAGCAGCATTCCCGCATGGGGGCTATCACCCAATGAGCAGTTCTTC. Translated, it gives CASSIPAWGLSPNEQFF.

V usage is TRBV5-1 and J usage is TRBJ2-1; D is perhaps TRBD2 (5 bases). The V end was cut by 4 bases, the J end by 3 bases, with 8 bases between. This CDR3 spans 13 amino acids. The germline CDR1 and CDR2 sequences are SGHRS and YFSETQ. CDR3 bases: TGCGCCAGCAGCGTCGGGGACTACAATGAGCAGTTCTTC. Protein sequence: CASSVGDYNEQFF. Complete variable domain (other parts from reference TRBV5-1 and TRBJ2-1): KAGVTQTPRYLIKTRGQQVTLSCSPISGHRSVSWYQQTPGQGLQFLFEYFSETQRNKGNFPGRFSGRQFSNSRSEMNVSTLELGDSALYLCASSVGDYNEQFFGPGTRLTVL.

This clonotype was observed a handful of times. V and J are TRBV18 and TRBJ2-6; the D is unclear. This CDR3 comprises 19 residues. Germline loops: CDR1 KGHSH, CDR2 LQKENI. V was clipped by 0 bases and J by 0 bases, with 15 bases between them. The CDR3 sequence is CASSPPRNIGPSGANVLTF. Here the CDR3 DNA reads TGTGCCAGCTCACCACCGAGGAACATTGGACCCTCTGGGGCCAACGTCCTGACTTTC.

This clonotype was recorded many times. The rearrangement links TRBV20-1 to TRBJ2-3; TRBD2 matches 9 bases. This CDR3 is built from 15 residues. J gave up 8 bases and V 3 bases, and 12 bases lay outside the gene matches. Germline V gives CDR1 DFQATT, CDR2 SNEGSKA (reference sequence). CDR3 protein: CSASVSGSEFGTQYF. In nucleotides, the CDR3 is TGCAGTGCTAGTGTTAGCGGGAGCGAGTTTGGTACGCAGTATTTT.

The V gene is TRBV7-9, the J gene TRBJ2-5; 10 positions agree with TRBD2. Germline lookup yields CDR1 SEHNR and CDR2 FQNEAQ (reference sequence). The CDR3 extends over 16 amino acids. V was clipped by 2 bases and J by 5 bases; unmatched bases: 8. The CDR3 loop is CASSLRLAGGGETQYF. The CDR3 region has the DNA TGTGCCAGCAGCTTACGTTTAGCGGGAGGCGGGGAGACCCAGTACTTC.

This sequence joins TRBV5-1 and TRBJ2-3; 11 bases line up with TRBD2. Germline-derived CDR1 and CDR2 are SGHRS and YFSETQ. CDR3 size: 16 residues. J was trimmed by 0 bases and V by 5 bases; bases with no gene match: 5. The CDR3 DNA reads TGCGCCAGCAGGTCGACTAGCGGGACTAGCACAGATACGCAGTATTTT. Residues: CASRSTSGTSTDTQYF. The variable domain in full, with the rest retrieved from reference TRBV5-1 and TRBJ2-3, is KAGVTQTPRYLIKTRGQQVTLSCSPISGHRSVSWYQQTPGQGLQFLFEYFSETQRNKGNFPGRFSGRQFSNSRSEMNVSTLELGDSALYLCASRSTSGTSTDTQYFGPGTRLTVL.

Only a few counts were recorded for this clonotype. The chain links TRBV7-2 to TRBJ2-7; the D gene could be TRBD1 or TRBD2 (5 bases each). The germline V and J ends were trimmed by 7 bases and 6 bases, with 13 bases remaining between them. Per the germline V gene, CDR1 is SGHTA and CDR2 is FQGNSA. The CDR3 contains 12 residues. As DNA, the CDR3 is TGTGCCAGCAAGAGGGGAAGCGGCGAGCAGTACTTC. Its protein is CASKRGSGEQYF.

This chain connects TRBV12-3 or TRBV12-4 to TRBJ2-3; D is possibly TRBD1 (6 bases). This CDR3 is built from 14 residues. V dropped 8 bases and J dropped 2 bases, with 14 bases sitting between them. The CDR3 bases are TGTGCCAGCCTCAGGGGTTTTGACACAGATACGCAGTATTTT. Its protein product is CASLRGFDTDTQYF.

The V and J genes are TRBV4-2 and TRBJ2-1, with D possibly matching TRBD2 (6 bases). The germline CDR1 and CDR2 sequences are LGHNA and YNFKEQ. V was pared by 5 bases and J by 3 bases, with 17 bases between. This CDR3 has 16 residues. In nucleotides, the CDR3 is TGTGCCAGCAGCGCCCGACTAGATGTTTTCTACAATGAGCAGTTCTTC. It yields the protein CASSARLDVFYNEQFF.

The chain is built from TRBV4-1 and TRBJ2-1; no clear D gene. Germline-derived CDR1 and CDR2 are MGHRA and YSYEKL. V shed 1 base and J shed 8 bases, with 12 bases lying between them. This CDR3 region has 14 residues. The CDR3 bases are TGCGCCAGCAGCCAAGGGTACGGTCTCGATGAGCAGTTCTTC. Amino acids: CASSQGYGLDEQFF.

This clonotype was seen just once. The gene calls are TRBV24-1 and TRBJ2-4, with D tentatively TRBD1 (6 bases). From germline, CDR1 is KGHDR and CDR2 SFDVKD. V lost 4 bases and J 8 bases, leaving 8 bases between the germline ends. The CDR3 extends over 12 amino acids. DNA of the CDR3: TGTGCCACCAGTGACAGGGGATACATTCAGTACTTC. Protein product: CATSDRGYIQYF.

This clonotype was counted a few times. The rearrangement uses TRBV4-3 and TRBJ1-3; D call uncertain. CDR3 length: 16 residues. Trimming took 0 bases from V and 3 from J, leaving 12 bases between them. The germline V gene has CDR1 LGHNA and CDR2 YSLEER. As DNA, the CDR3 is TGCGCCAGCAGCCAAGATTTCGGCGCGGGTGGAAACACCATATATTTT. Translation: CASSQDFGAGGNTIYF.

This clonotype was picked up a small number of times. V gene TRBV10-2 combines with J gene TRBJ2-3, with 11 nucleotides matching TRBD2. With 3 bases clipped from V and 6 bases from J, the junction kept 11 bases outside the gene matches. This CDR3 is built from 17 residues. CDR1 and CDR2 (germline): WSHSY, SAAADI. CDR3: CASSESGGTSGGDTQYF. DNA for the CDR3: TGCGCCAGCAGTGAATCCGGTGGGACTAGCGGAGGGGATACGCAGTATTTT.

This clonotype was recorded a few times. The rearrangement joins TRBV10-3 to TRBJ1-2, with D tentatively TRBD1 (6 bases). There are 14 residues in the CDR3. V gave up 4 bases and J gave up 7 bases, with 16 bases separating them. The V gene's germline CDR1 is ENHRY and CDR2 SYGVKD. The CDR3 bases are TGTGCCATCAGTGGAGGGTCGACAGGTCGTGGCTACACCTTC. This codes for CAISGGSTGRGYTF.

This clonotype has more than one count but fewer than ten. The CDR3 nucleotides are TGTGCCAGCAGCTTTAGGACTAGCGAACAAGAGACCCAGTACTTC. This gives the protein CASSFRTSEQETQYF. The chain has TRBV5-6 and TRBJ2-5, with 9 bases identical to TRBD2. Germline CDR1 and CDR2: SGHDT and YYEEEE. The CDR3 extends over 15 amino acids. The V gene end was trimmed by 2 bases and the J gene end by 2 bases; junction bases not matched to a gene: 4. Filled out from reference TRBV5-6 and TRBJ2-5, the complete variable domain reads DAGVTQSPTHLIKTRGQQVTLRCSPKSGHDTVSWYQQALGQGPQFIFQYYEEEERQRGNFPDRFSGHQFPNYSSELNVNALLLGDSALYLCASSFRTSEQETQYFGPGTRLLVL.

This clonotype was detected only a few times. This chain joins TRBV11-1 and TRBJ2-1; TRBD2 matches at 7 bases. The CDR3 is made up of 19 amino acids. CDR1 is SGHAT, CDR2 FQDESV, per germline (reference sequence). Trimming removed 5 bases from V and 5 bases from J; junction bases left unmatched: 21. CDR3 loop: CASSPYLGFGREGDNEQFF. As DNA, the CDR3 is TGTGCCAGCAGCCCCTATTTGGGATTCGGTAGGGAGGGAGACAATGAGCAGTTCTTC.

This clonotype has just a few counts. The chain has TRBV7-2 and TRBJ1-2, with TRBD1 as a possible D gene (6 bases). Germline CDR1 and CDR2: SGHTA and FQGNSA. Trimming pared 4 bases from V and 4 bases from J, leaving 10 bases between. The CDR3 is 13 residues long. CDR3 nucleotide sequence: TGTGCCAGCAGCTCAGGGGCTAGCTATGGCTACACCTTC. Translation: CASSSGASYGYTF.